This T cell receptor beta chain was identified during a study of human T cells and chemical hapten exposure. Before extraction, the whole blood was not fractionated, and total RNA was taken from it. TCRdb reanalysed the 5' RACE reads using MiXCR and keeps one entry per CDR3 protein. The table lists more than 60,000 distinct CDR3 sequences, less than 20% of them singletons. The receptor was isolated from a female donor in good health.

The CDR3 sequence is CASSQDRSRDTQYF. The CDR3 nucleotides are TGTGCCAGCAGCCAAGATCGTTCGCGGGATACGCAGTATTTT. The V and J genes are TRBV3-1 and TRBJ2-3; D call uncertain. The CDR3 length is 14 residues. Per germline, CDR1 LGHDT and CDR2 YNNKEL (reference sequence). V was cut by 0 bases and J by 6 bases, with 10 bases left in between.